These 21 T cell receptor beta chains originate from one sample sequenced in a study of T cells expressing NK-cell markers. TCRdb reworked the 5' RACE reads into one entry per CDR3 protein, no DNA. The sample table sets out 440,000 or so distinct CDR3 sequences. Sequencing was done on a sample of blood T cells: a sorted CD56 or NKG2C T cell subset, CD4+ or CD8+ T cells, or bulk PBMC T cells (not recorded which). These receptors originate from a woman between 18 and 69 years old in good health.

The chain couples TRBV7-2 to TRBJ1-6; TCRdb lists TRBD1, though no DNA is available to test this call. CDR3 length equals 15 residues. Germline V gene data show CDR1 as SGHTA and CDR2 as FQGNSA. CDR3: CASSLGPGTGSPLHF.

The J gene is TRBJ2-1, the V gene TRBV10-3; TCRdb's D gene call, TRBD2, goes unchecked for lack of DNA. CDR3 length: 18 amino acids. The germline CDR1 and CDR2 sequences are ENHRY and SYGVKD. CDR3 loop: CAISESTSGSISGNEQFF.

The CDR3 sequence is CASSSDSYTGELFF. V is TRBV5-1 and J is TRBJ2-2; TCRdb gives TRBD1 as the D gene, but with no DNA this cannot be confirmed. CDR3 size: 14 residues. Germline assignment: CDR1 SGHRS and CDR2 YFSETQ.

The chain combines TRBV20-1 with TRBJ2-7; TCRdb's assignment of TRBD1 cannot be checked, as there is no DNA. The germline V gene encodes CDR1 DFQATT and CDR2 SNEGSKA (reference sequence). The CDR3 covers 15 residues. CDR3 loop: CSAHHPGQGSAEQYF.

The rearrangement joins TRBV7-9 to TRBJ1-1; TCRdb picks TRBD1, but there is no DNA to check that call. CDR1 and CDR2 (germline): SEHNR, FQNEAQ (reference sequence). This CDR3 spans 15 amino acids. The CDR3 region is CASSLVGGQNTEAFF.

The V and J genes are TRBV12-3 or TRBV12-4 and TRBJ1-5; TCRdb gives TRBD1 as the D gene, but with no DNA this cannot be confirmed. The CDR3 is 14 amino acids. The CDR3 here is CASSFQGTGQPQHF.

The chain links TRBV7-9 to TRBJ2-3; lacking DNA, the TRBD2 call made by TCRdb goes unchecked. The V gene's germline CDR1 is SEHNR and CDR2 FQNEAQ (reference sequence). This CDR3 region has 15 residues. CDR3 sequence reads: CASSKKSGSPDTQYF.

This chain connects TRBV3-1 to TRBJ1-2. This CDR3 is 15 amino acids long. Germline CDR1 and CDR2: LGHDT and YNNKEL (reference sequence). The CDR3 region is CASSQRVSGLQGYTF. Based on the CDR3 plus reference TRBV3-1 and TRBJ1-2, the full variable domain is DTAVSQTPKYLVTQMGNDKSIKCEQNLGHDTMYWYKQDSKKFLKIMFSYNNKELIINETVPNRFSPKSPDKAHLNLHINSLELGDSAVYFCASSQRVSGLQGYTFGSGTRLTVV.

The chain is built from TRBV30 and TRBJ2-3. This CDR3 spans 15 amino acids. CDR1 and CDR2 from the germline V gene are GTSNPN and SVGIG (reference sequence). The CDR3 spells CAWRVPGISTDTQYF.

CDR3 protein: CASRLASPNNEQFF. The chain has TRBV6-2 or TRBV6-3 and TRBJ2-1. CDR3 length: 14 residues. Germline V gene lookup returns CDR1 MNHEY and CDR2 SVGEGT.

The chain has TRBV6-2 or TRBV6-3 and TRBJ1-1. The CDR3 covers 15 residues. CDR1 and CDR2 from the germline V gene are MNHEY and SVGEGT. CDR3 loop: CASARTGRMNTEAFF.

The chain carries TRBV27 and TRBJ2-3; the TCRdb D gene call, TRBD2, has no DNA to confirm it. Germline V gives CDR1 MNHEY, CDR2 SMNVEV (reference sequence). There are 13 residues in the CDR3. CDR3 sequence: CASSLGAVDTQYF.

The chain combines TRBV4-3 with TRBJ2-2. Germline lookup yields CDR1 LGHNA and CDR2 YSLEER. This CDR3 has 17 amino acids. The chain's CDR3 is CASSQVAGASNTGELFF.

The V gene is TRBV29-1, the J gene TRBJ2-7. In germline, CDR1 is SQVTM, CDR2 ANQGSEA. The CDR3 contains 13 residues. CDR3 sequence: CSVRGGIAYEQYF.

The V and J genes are TRBV7-3 and TRBJ1-1. The CDR3 is 14 amino acids. Germline V CDR1 and CDR2: SGHTA, FQGTGA. This chain's CDR3 is CASSLSGAETEAFF.

This chain uses TRBV15 with TRBJ2-5; the D call of TRBD2 rests on TCRdb alone, since no DNA is present to check it. The length of the CDR3 is 14 residues. Germline CDR1 and CDR2: LNHNV and YYDKDF (reference sequence). The CDR3: CATSRAGGRETQYF.

V is TRBV20-1 and J is TRBJ2-1; the TCRdb D gene call, TRBD2, has no DNA to confirm it. Germline-derived CDR1 and CDR2 are DFQATT and SNEGSKA (reference sequence). The CDR3 is made up of 15 amino acids. CDR3 sequence: CSASGRAGLHDEQFF.

The gene calls are TRBV29-1 and TRBJ2-1; TCRdb's assignment of TRBD2 cannot be checked, as there is no DNA. Germline V gene sequence: CDR1 SQVTM, CDR2 ANQGSEA. This CDR3 region has 15 residues. The CDR3 region is CSVEGSSGTYNEQFF.

Here the CDR3 reads CASSPGWGREDTQYF. This rearrangement joins TRBV7-3 to TRBJ2-3; absent DNA, TCRdb's TRBD2 call cannot be checked. Germline V lookup: CDR1 SGHTA, CDR2 FQGTGA. CDR3 size: 15 residues. The entire variable domain, with the rest obtained from reference TRBV7-3 and TRBJ2-3, is as follows: GAGVSQTPSNKVTEKGKYVELRCDPISGHTALYWYRQSLGQGPEFLIYFQGTGAADDSGLPNDRFFAVRPEGSVSTLKIQRTERGDSAVYLCASSPGWGREDTQYFGPGTRLTVL.

The rearrangement links TRBV9 to TRBJ2-1; the D gene TCRdb calls, TRBD1, cannot be checked with no DNA. The CDR3 is 17 residues long. From germline, CDR1 is SGDLS and CDR2 YYNGEE. The CDR3 sequence: CASSVGEGGRDHNEQFF. Drawing the rest from reference TRBV9 and TRBJ2-1, the complete variable domain is DSGVTQTPKHLITATGQRVTLRCSPRSGDLSVYWYQQSLDQGLQFLIQYYNGEERAKGNILERFSAQQFPDLHSELNLSSLELGDSALYFCASSVGEGGRDHNEQFFGPGTRLTVL.

This rearrangement joins TRBV6-5 to TRBJ2-3. The CDR3 is 16 residues long. CDR1 and CDR2 (germline): MNHEY, SVGAGI. The CDR3 sequence: CASSYGWSTATDTQYF.